This T cell receptor beta chain was sequenced for a study of T cells after yellow fever vaccination. The CDR3 consists of 13 residues. Trimming took 6 bases from V and 9 from J, leaving 18 bases between them. Germline CDR1 reads DFQATT; CDR2 reads SNEGSKA (reference sequence). This clonotype turned up a few times. MiXCR, run by TCRdb on the 5' RACE reads, gives a single entry per CDR3 protein. The repertoire holds 500,000 to 650,000 distinct CDR3 sequences, about 12% seen once, with about 15% in the top ten. Specimen: PBMCs, collected on the day of the yellow fever booster vaccination. The source is a man aged 25 to 40 who received the YFV17D yellow fever vaccine. The rearrangement uses TRBV20-1 and TRBJ2-1; TRBD2 is a possible D gene (5 bases). This CDR3 is CSALGPSGFEQFF. The CDR3 DNA reads TGCAGTGCCCTGGGCCCCAGCGGCTTTGAGCAGTTCTTC.